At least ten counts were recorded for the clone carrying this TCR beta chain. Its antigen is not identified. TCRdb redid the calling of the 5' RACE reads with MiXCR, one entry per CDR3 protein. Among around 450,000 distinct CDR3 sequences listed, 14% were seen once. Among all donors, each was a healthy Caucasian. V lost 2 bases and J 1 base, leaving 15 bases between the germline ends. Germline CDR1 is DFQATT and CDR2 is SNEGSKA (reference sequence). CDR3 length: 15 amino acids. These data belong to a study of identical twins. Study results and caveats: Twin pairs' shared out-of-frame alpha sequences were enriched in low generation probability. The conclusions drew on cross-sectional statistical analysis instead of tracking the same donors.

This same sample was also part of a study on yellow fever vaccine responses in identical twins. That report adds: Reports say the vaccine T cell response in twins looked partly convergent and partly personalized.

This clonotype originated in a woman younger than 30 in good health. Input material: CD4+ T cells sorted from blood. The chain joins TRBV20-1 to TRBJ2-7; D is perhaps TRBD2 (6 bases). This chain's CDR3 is CSARMLAGMSYEQYF. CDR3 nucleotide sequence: TGCAGTGCTAGAATGTTGGCGGGAATGTCCTACGAGCAGTACTTC.